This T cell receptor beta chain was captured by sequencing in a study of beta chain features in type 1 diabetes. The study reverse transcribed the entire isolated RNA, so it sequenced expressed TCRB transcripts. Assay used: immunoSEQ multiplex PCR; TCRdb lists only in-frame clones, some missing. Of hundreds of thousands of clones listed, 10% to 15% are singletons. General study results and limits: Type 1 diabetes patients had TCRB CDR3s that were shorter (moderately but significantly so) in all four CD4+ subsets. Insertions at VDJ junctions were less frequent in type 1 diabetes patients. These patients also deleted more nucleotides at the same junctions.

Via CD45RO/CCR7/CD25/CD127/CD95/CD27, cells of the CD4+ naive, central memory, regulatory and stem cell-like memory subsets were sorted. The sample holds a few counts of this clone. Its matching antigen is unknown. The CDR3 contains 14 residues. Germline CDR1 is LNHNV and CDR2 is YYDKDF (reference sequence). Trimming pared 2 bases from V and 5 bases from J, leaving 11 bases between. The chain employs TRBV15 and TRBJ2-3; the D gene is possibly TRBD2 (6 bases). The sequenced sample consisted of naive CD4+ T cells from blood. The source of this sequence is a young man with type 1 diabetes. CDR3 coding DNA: TGTGCCACCAGCAGAATAATCGGGGGAGATACGCAGTATTTT. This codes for CATSRIIGGDTQYF.